This record covers a single T cell receptor beta chain. As yet, its antigen is unknown. Germline V gene lookup returns CDR1 MNHEY and CDR2 SMNVEV (reference sequence). J gave up 13 bases and V 3 bases, and 18 bases lay outside the gene matches. The CDR3 is 17 amino acids. The data derive from a study of T-cell reconstitution after alpha-beta-depleted transplantation in children. Points from the study as a whole: Approximately two months post-transplant, alpha-beta T cells reportedly originated from several hundred expanded graft clones. Once a year had passed after transplant, T-cell counts and diversity came mostly from newly produced T cells.

As it was prepared, the TCRbeta library received unique molecular identifiers. MiXCR, applied by TCRdb to the PCR reads, yields one record per CDR3 protein. The table shows some 830,000 distinct CDR3 sequences, with around 15% occurring only once. The clonotype originates from a male patient aged 10 to 17 who had a stem cell transplant for acute lymphoblastic leukemia, so the T cells may come from the graft donor. This specimen consisted of PBMCs, mostly from graft donor cells, obtained 360 days after TCRalphabeta/CD19-depleted stem cell transplant. The V and J genes are TRBV27 and TRBJ2-1; TRBD2 matches 10 bases. CDR3 sequence: CASSFPAREREGFHQFF. Written as DNA, the CDR3 is TGTGCCAGCAGTTTCCCCGCGCGGGAGCGGGAGGGCTTTCATCAGTTCTTC.